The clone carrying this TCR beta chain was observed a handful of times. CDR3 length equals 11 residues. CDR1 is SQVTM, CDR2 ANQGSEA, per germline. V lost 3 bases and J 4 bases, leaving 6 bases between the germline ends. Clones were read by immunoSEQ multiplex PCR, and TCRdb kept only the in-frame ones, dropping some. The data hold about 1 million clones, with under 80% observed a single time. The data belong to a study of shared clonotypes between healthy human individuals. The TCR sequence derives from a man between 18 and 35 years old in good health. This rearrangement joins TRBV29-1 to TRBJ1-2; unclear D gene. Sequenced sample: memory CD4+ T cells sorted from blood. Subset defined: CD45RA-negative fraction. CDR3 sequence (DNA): TGCAGCGTTGACAGTATCTATGGCTACACCTTC. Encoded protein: CSVDSIYGYTF.